Given below is one T cell receptor beta chain in context. Its antigen is not yet known. No per-base quality is available; no much larger clone lies one base away. These data come from a study of blood T cell repertoires in COVID-19 (dated by TCRdb to 2019 to 2021). About the study as a whole: Collaborator samples came from the United States, Italy and Spain and covered acute and convalescent phases of COVID-19. The material from the prospective study consisted of cDNA or gDNA derived from T cells, B-cell-depleted T cells, or PBMCs. Deeply sampled blood TCRbeta repertoires from subjects exposed to, actively infected with, or recovered from COVID-19 were included in the dataset. The samples were drawn from the first 160 participants of the ongoing ImmuneRACE study and from some 1,300 subjects provided by 6 global collaborators. Where available, HLA class I and class II types were obtained from metadata supplied by the sample provider rather than from assay-based typing. The repertoires were made available in a free public database intended to serve as a resource for research on the immune response to SARS-CoV-2. Nearly every sample came with metadata listing a de-identified subject ID, COVID-19 status, age in years and sex.

TCRbeta CDR3 regions were amplified from genomic DNA by means of the immunoSEQ Assay, a bias-controlled multiplex PCR. As for the original processing: Nucleated cell counts per sample were estimated from amplification of reference gene primers within the assay. To quantify the absolute abundance of each unique TCRbeta CDR3 rearrangement, sequence reads were collapsed and filtered. For each sample, productive Simpson clonality was calculated as the square root of Simpson's diversity index over productive rearrangements. The table comes from immuneACCESS by way of TCRdb, which keeps in-frame sequences with V and J called. Part of the clones is missing from these tables; in studies checked, under half for an unresolved V gene and the rest for unknown reasons. Clone size and V and J calls were adopted from that table, with D and trimming inferred from the DNA. The table for this sample lists under 150,000 clones; roughly 72% of them were counted only once. Of the sample, 9.5% to 14% falls within the top ten clones.

Collaborating institutions collected whole blood in K2EDTA tubes following their own protocols. For TCRbeta analysis, collaborators shipped samples as frozen whole blood, isolated PBMCs, or DNA extracted from either of those sample types. Germline trimming amounts to 0 bases on V and 7 bases on J, with 7 as the count of junction bases outside the gene matches. According to the germline V gene, CDR1 reads LGHNA and CDR2 reads YNFKEQ. Including the terminal cysteine and phenylalanine, the CDR3 comprises 15 residues. Left in the record is the CDR3 DNA by itself, 45 bases read in frame from the first base. Overall study results and their limits: How much clinical and demographic metadata was included differed by source and by participant, and the metadata was provided uncurated.

The sequenced sample consisted of peripheral blood. This sequence originates from a human donor in a cohort sampled during active COVID-19. The rearrangement joined TRBV4-2 to TRBJ1-2; 8 of the junction bases match TRBD1. Here is the DNA: TGTGCCAGCAGCCAAGAGATCCAGGGGGCGTTTGGCTACACCTTC. Translated, it reads CASSQEIQGAFGYTF.